A single sample gave rise to the 25 T cell receptor beta chains below, sequenced in a study of T cells in localized non-small cell lung cancer. Clones were read by immunoSEQ multiplex PCR, and TCRdb kept only the in-frame ones, dropping some. The profile covers about 28,000 clones, with roughly four fifths appearing a single time and 4% to 5.5% taken by the ten largest. Material: peripheral blood mononuclear cells, obtained before any cancer treatment. Receptors originate from a man between 40 and 70 years old with stage III lung adenocarcinoma.

The sample holds one count of this clone. This CDR3 is also generated by other DNA sequences in the sample. The chain combines TRBV18 with TRBJ2-3; no clear D gene. V lost 3 bases and J 6 bases, leaving 4 bases between the germline ends. This CDR3 is 11 amino acids long. Germline V gene data show CDR1 as KGHSH and CDR2 as LQKENI. In DNA, the CDR3 is TGTGCCAGCTCACCTTGGGATACGCAGTATTTT. This encodes CASSPWDTQYF.

The V and J genes are TRBV18 and TRBJ2-2; tentative D call: TRBD1 (6 bases). Between the trimmed V and J ends, which lost 4 bases and 4 bases, there was a span of 19 bases. CDR1 and CDR2 from the germline V gene are KGHSH and LQKENI. This CDR3 region has 17 residues. CDR3 in DNA: TGTGCCAGCTCACAGACAGGACCAGGGGCGTCCACCGGGGAGCTGTTTTTT. Its translation is CASSQTGPGASTGELFF.

The chain couples TRBV28 to TRBJ1-2; D remains unclear. Trimming cost V 6 bases and J 7 bases, with 12 bases left between them. Per the germline V gene, CDR1 is MDHEN and CDR2 is SYDVKM. The CDR3 loop spans 12 amino acids. This chain's CDR3 is CASRPGLSGYTF. CDR3 nucleotide sequence: TGTGCCAGCAGACCGGGTCTTAGTGGCTACACCTTC.

The table lists this clone with a count of one. The V gene is TRBV30, the J gene TRBJ2-1; 11 positions match TRBD2. The length of the CDR3 is 16 residues. The germline gives CDR1 GTSNPN, CDR2 SVGIG (reference sequence). V dropped 4 bases and J dropped 0; count of bases not matched to a gene: 5. The CDR3 here is CAWIPSGRYSYNEQFF. The CDR3 nucleotides are TGTGCCTGGATCCCTAGCGGGAGGTACTCCTACAATGAGCAGTTCTTC.

This clone has only one observation. The chain joins TRBV5-7 to TRBJ1-2; a possible D gene is TRBD1 (5 bases). TRBV5-7 is an open reading frame whose function is uncertain. The V and J ends lost 7 bases and 8 bases respectively, with 15 bases between them. CDR3 size: 12 residues. The CDR3 DNA reads TGTGCCAGCGGCACCGAGAGGGGAGGCTACACCTTC. Its protein product is CASGTERGGYTF.

This chain joins TRBV19 and TRBJ1-2; no clear D gene. Trimming took 5 bases from V and 2 from J, leaving 12 bases between them. There are 14 residues in the CDR3. The germline V gene has CDR1 LNHDA and CDR2 SQIVND (reference sequence). The CDR3 DNA reads as TGTGCCAGTAGTCCAGGAGGCAGAAACTATGGCTACACCTTC. Residues: CASSPGGRNYGYTF.

The CDR3 sequence: CASSTPGTEPPLHF. CDR3 DNA: TGTGCCAGTAGTACTCCCGGGACAGAGCCACCCCTCCACTTT. V and J are TRBV19 and TRBJ1-6, with TRBD1 identical over 7 bases. Germline V gene data show CDR1 as LNHDA and CDR2 as SQIVND (reference sequence). Trimming took 4 bases from V and 11 from J; bases not matched to a gene: 8. The length of the CDR3 is 14 residues. Complete variable domain (other parts from reference TRBV19 and TRBJ1-6): DGGITQSPKYLFRKEGQNVTLSCEQNLNHDAMYWYRQDPGQGLRLIYYSQIVNDFQKGDIAEGYSVSREKKESFPLTVTSAQKNPTAFYLCASSTPGTEPPLHFGNGTRLTVT.

This clone showed up just a few times. The CDR3 reads CASSIAGGPYNEQFF. The CDR3 coding sequence is TGTGCCAGCAGTATAGCGGGAGGGCCGTACAATGAGCAGTTCTTC. The chain has TRBV28 and TRBJ2-1; 11 bases map to TRBD2. V was clipped by 5 bases and J by 4 bases; unmatched bases: 4. Germline-derived CDR1 and CDR2 are MDHEN and SYDVKM. The CDR3 spans 15 residues. Variable domain in full (rest from reference TRBV28 and TRBJ2-1): DVKVTQSSRYLVKRTGEKVFLECVQDMDHENMFWYRQDPGLGLRLIYFSYDVKMKEKGDIPEGYSVSREKKERFSLILESASTNQTSMYLCASSIAGGPYNEQFFGPGTRLTVL.

The chain carries TRBV5-5 and TRBJ2-7, with D perhaps matching TRBD2 (6 bases). The CDR3 has 16 amino acids. Germline CDR1 reads SGHKS; CDR2 reads YYEKEE (reference sequence). Trimming removed 5 bases at V and 6 bases at J, with 24 bases between. CDR3 sequence: CASRPGRPGLGGEQYV. For the CDR3, the DNA is TGTGCCAGCAGACCCGGGCGACCAGGTTTGGGGGGCGAGCAGTACGTC.

V gene TRBV18 combines with J gene TRBJ2-2; D gene ambiguous. V was shortened by 1 base and J by 6 bases, with 9 bases between the two germline ends. Germline-derived CDR1 and CDR2 are KGHSH and LQKENI. The CDR3 spans 14 residues. The CDR3 protein is CASSPLAAPGELFF. The CDR3 bases are TGTGCCAGCTCACCACTGGCAGCGCCCGGGGAGCTGTTTTTT.

The J gene is TRBJ2-3, the V gene TRBV6-6, with unresolved D. Germline loops: CDR1 MNHNY, CDR2 SVGAGI (reference sequence). The CDR3 has 14 residues. V lost 2 bases and J lost 1, with 7 bases in between. DNA of the CDR3: TGTGCCAGCAGTTACCCCTCCCGCACAGATACGCAGTATTTT. Its protein product is CASSYPSRTDTQYF.

The rearrangement links TRBV7-9 to TRBJ2-7; D is unresolved. Germline V CDR1 and CDR2: SEHNR, FQNEAQ (reference sequence). The CDR3 loop spans 14 amino acids. V shed 4 bases and J shed 2 bases, with 12 bases lying between them. The CDR3 DNA reads as TGTGCCAGCAGCTACTACGGATACCCCTACGAGCAGTACTTC. Residues: CASSYYGYPYEQYF. The full variable domain, in which reference TRBV7-9 and TRBJ2-7 provide the parts outside the CDR3, is DTGVSQNPRHKITKRGQNVTFRCDPISEHNRLYWYRQTLGQGPEFLTYFQNEAQLEKSRLLSDRFSAERPKGSFSTLEIQRTEQGDSAMYLCASSYYGYPYEQYFGPGTRLTVT.

CDR3 sequence: CASSYPAGKHAFF. The CDR3 DNA sequence: TGTGCCAGCAGTTACCCCGCAGGGAAGCACGCTTTCTTT. The chain recombines TRBV28 with TRBJ1-1; D possibly corresponds to TRBD1 (5 bases). CDR3 length equals 13 residues. V gave up 4 bases and J gave up 11 bases, with 17 bases separating them. Germline V CDR1 and CDR2: MDHEN, SYDVKM.

The chain joins TRBV7-9 to TRBJ2-7; D call uncertain. Germline lookup yields CDR1 SEHNR and CDR2 FQNEAQ (reference sequence). The CDR3 is made up of 14 amino acids. Trimming took off 5 bases at V and 2 bases at J, with 13 bases between the two ends. The chain's CDR3 is CASSRMAVAYEQYF. Written as DNA, the CDR3 is TGTGCCAGCAGCCGAATGGCCGTCGCCTACGAGCAGTACTTC.

There are a few counts of this clone. The chain carries TRBV6-6 and TRBJ2-1; D ambiguous. The germline gives CDR1 MNHNY, CDR2 SVGAGI (reference sequence). The CDR3 runs to 13 residues. V lost 0 bases and J 9 bases, leaving 9 bases between the germline ends. The CDR3 loop reads CASSYSQSTEQFF. The CDR3 DNA sequence: TGTGCCAGCAGTTACTCTCAGTCCACTGAGCAGTTCTTC.

CDR3 nucleotide sequence: TGTGCCAGTAGTCGTGGGACGGTTAACTATGGCTACACCTTC. Its translation: CASSRGTVNYGYTF. This sequence joins TRBV19 and TRBJ1-2; perhaps TRBD1 as D (5 bases). The germline CDR1 and CDR2 sequences are LNHDA and SQIVND (reference sequence). This CDR3 has 14 residues. Trimming shortened V by 5 bases and J by 1 base, and 11 bases separated the two germline ends.

This chain joins TRBV6-1 and TRBJ1-1; TRBD1 aligns across 9 bases. V shed 4 bases and J 5 bases; nucleotides not matched to a gene: 8. The CDR3 length is 15 residues. Germline loops: CDR1 MNHNS, CDR2 SASEGT. CDR3 nucleotides: TGTGCCAGCAGTGTACGGGACAGGGTTTTGACTGAAGCTTTCTTT. The encoded protein is CASSVRDRVLTEAFF.

As DNA, the CDR3 is TGCAGCGTTGAAGACGAGACAGGCGCTGACTACGAGCAGTACTTC. It yields the protein CSVEDETGADYEQYF. The chain is built from TRBV29-1 and TRBJ2-7; possible D gene TRBD1, 6 bases. From germline, CDR1 is SQVTM and CDR2 ANQGSEA. This CDR3 is 15 amino acids long. With 0 bases removed from V and 3 bases from J, the gap between germline ends came to 15 bases.

The chain employs TRBV6-1 and TRBJ2-7; TRBD2 agrees at 7 bases. The V and J ends lost 11 bases and 6 bases, in that order; junction bases with no gene match: 16. The germline V gene has CDR1 MNHNS and CDR2 SASEGT. This CDR3 comprises 14 residues. The CDR3 DNA sequence: TGTGCCGGAGACAACCCCGCGCGGGGGAGCGAGCAGTACTTC. This gives the protein CAGDNPARGSEQYF.

The rearrangement joins TRBV15 to TRBJ1-4; D may be TRBD1 (5 bases). The length of the CDR3 is 14 residues. CDR1 is LNHNV and CDR2 is YYDKDF in the germline V gene (reference sequence). Trimming left V 0 bases short and J 6 bases short, with 8 bases between. CDR3 DNA: TGTGCCACCAGCAGAGATCGAGGGGATGAAAAACTGTTTTTT. It encodes CATSRDRGDEKLFF.

The rearrangement joins TRBV2 to TRBJ1-3; maybe TRBD1 (5 bases). From germline, CDR1 is SNHLY and CDR2 FYNNEI. The CDR3 loop spans 14 amino acids. V lost 2 bases and J lost 4, with 9 bases in between. CDR3 nucleotide sequence: TGTGCCAGCAGTGAACCCAGGGCCGGAAACACCATATATTTT. Amino acid sequence: CASSEPRAGNTIYF.

J is TRBJ1-2 and V is TRBV5-5; no firm D call. The CDR3 sequence is 13 residues long. The germline gives CDR1 SGHKS, CDR2 YYEKEE (reference sequence). V shed 3 bases and J shed 4 bases, with 10 bases lying between them. The CDR3 sequence: CASSSPYAYGYTF. In nucleotides, the CDR3 is TGTGCCAGCAGCTCTCCTTACGCCTATGGCTACACCTTC. The entire variable domain, with the rest obtained from reference TRBV5-5 and TRBJ1-2, is as follows: DAGVTQSPTHLIKTRGQQVTLRCSPISGHKSVSWYQQVLGQGPQFIFQYYEKEERGRGNFPDRFSARQFPNYSSELNVNALLLGDSALYLCASSSPYAYGYTFGSGTRLTVV.

This chain links TRBV19 with TRBJ1-2; D possibly corresponds to TRBD1 (5 bases). The germline V gene encodes CDR1 LNHDA and CDR2 SQIVND (reference sequence). Trimming pared 10 bases from V and 5 bases from J, leaving 23 bases between. The CDR3 spans 15 residues. The CDR3 nucleotides read TGTGCCACTAACGATGCCCGGGACGGCGTTTATGGCTACACCTTC. It yields the protein CATNDARDGVYGYTF.

This rearrangement joins TRBV4-2 to TRBJ2-5; no definite D call. The germline V and J ends were trimmed by 1 base and 2 bases, with 8 bases remaining between them. Germline loops: CDR1 LGHNA, CDR2 YNFKEQ. The CDR3 contains 14 residues. CDR3 amino acids: CASSQGSRQETQYF. The CDR3 DNA sequence: TGTGCCAGCAGCCAAGGAAGTAGGCAAGAGACCCAGTACTTC.

The chain has TRBV2 and TRBJ2-7; the match to TRBD1 covers 9 bases. Trimming cost V 6 bases and J 9 bases; bases outside gene matches: 6. The germline gives CDR1 SNHLY, CDR2 FYNNEI. The length of the CDR3 is 12 residues. CDR3 bases: TGTGCCAGCAGCGGACAGGGGATCCCGCAGTACGTC. Its protein is CASSGQGIPQYV.